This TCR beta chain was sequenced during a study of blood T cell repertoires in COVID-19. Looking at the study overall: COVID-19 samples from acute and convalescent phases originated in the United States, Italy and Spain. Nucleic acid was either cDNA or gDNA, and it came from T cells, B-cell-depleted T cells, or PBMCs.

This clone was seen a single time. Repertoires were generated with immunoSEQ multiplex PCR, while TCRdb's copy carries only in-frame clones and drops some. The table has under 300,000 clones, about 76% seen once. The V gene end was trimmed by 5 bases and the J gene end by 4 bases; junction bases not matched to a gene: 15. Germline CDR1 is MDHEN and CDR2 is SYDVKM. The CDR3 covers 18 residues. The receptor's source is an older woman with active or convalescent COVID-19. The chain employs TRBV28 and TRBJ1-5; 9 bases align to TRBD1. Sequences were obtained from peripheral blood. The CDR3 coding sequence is TGTGCCAGCAGTGCCCCGCCCGGGACAGGGAAGTCAAATCAGCCCCAGCATTTT. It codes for CASSAPPGTGKSNQPQHF.